Below are 26 T cell receptor beta chains sequenced from a single sample in a study of CD8 T cells in ankylosing spondylitis. TCRdb fed the 5' RACE reads into MiXCR, producing one record per CDR3 protein. The table records a few hundred thousand distinct CDR3 sequences, around 20% of them present only once. Sequencing input: blood, either unsorted or a sorted T cell fraction (not recorded which). Every receptor here comes from a male donor with ankylosing spondylitis or in good health (not recorded which).

The chain joins TRBV15 to TRBJ2-5; tentatively, D is TRBD1 (6 bases). This CDR3 has 20 amino acids. The germline V and J ends were trimmed by 0 bases and 3 bases, with 26 bases remaining between them. Per the germline V gene, CDR1 is LNHNV and CDR2 is YYDKDF (reference sequence). Here the CDR3 reads CATSREGSLWPQGLKETQYF. DNA for the CDR3: TGTGCCACCAGCAGAGAAGGGTCCCTGTGGCCTCAGGGGCTAAAAGAGACCCAGTACTTC.

This clonotype was seen repeatedly, ten times or more. The chain combines TRBV5-6 with TRBJ2-1, with 10 nucleotides matching TRBD2. In germline, CDR1 is SGHDT, CDR2 YYEEEE. The CDR3 runs to 16 residues. The V segment lost 1 base and the J segment 1 base; nucleotides outside the gene matches: 2. CDR3: CASSLPAGGSYNEQFF. The CDR3 DNA reads TGTGCCAGCAGCTTGCCAGCGGGGGGGTCCTACAATGAGCAGTTCTTC.

The chain joins TRBV11-2 to TRBJ2-7; D may correspond to TRBD1 or TRBD2 (5 bases each). Germline CDR1 reads SGHAT; CDR2 reads FQNNGV. The CDR3 runs to 14 residues. Trimming stripped 3 bases from V and 3 bases from J, with 12 bases between. This CDR3 is CASSLPGPDYEQYF. The CDR3 region has the DNA TGTGCCAGCAGCTTGCCGGGACCCGACTACGAGCAGTACTTC. The variable domain in full, completed from reference TRBV11-2 and TRBJ2-7, reads EAGVAQSPRYKIIEKRQSVAFWCNPISGHATLYWYQQILGQGPKLLIQFQNNGVVDDSQLPKDRFSAERLKGVDSTLKIQPAKLEDSAVYLCASSLPGPDYEQYFGPGTRLTVT.

This clonotype came up a few times. In nucleotides, the CDR3 is TGCAGCGTTGAGAAAACAGGGAGCCACGAGCAGTACTTC. Protein: CSVEKTGSHEQYF. The rearrangement joins TRBV29-1 to TRBJ2-7; possible D gene TRBD1, 6 bases. This CDR3 comprises 13 residues. The germline V gene has CDR1 SQVTM and CDR2 ANQGSEA. Trimming cost V 3 bases and J 5 bases, with 14 bases left between them.

The rearrangement links TRBV6-4 to TRBJ2-3, with 7 bases that match TRBD1. The trim removed 0 bases at V and 1 base at J, leaving 1 base unmatched. This CDR3 is 15 amino acids long. Germline V gives CDR1 MRHNA, CDR2 SNTAGT. The DNA of the CDR3 is TGTGCCAGCAGTGACTCCCAGGGGGGCACAGATACGCAGTATTTT. Amino acid sequence: CASSDSQGGTDTQYF.

This clonotype has just a few counts. The chain links TRBV11-2 to TRBJ2-3; 8 bases agree with TRBD2. V dropped 5 bases and J dropped 4; count of bases not matched to a gene: 8. Germline lookup yields CDR1 SGHAT and CDR2 FQNNGV. The CDR3 is 15 amino acids. The CDR3 here is CASSPLAGWPDTQYF. The CDR3 nucleotides read TGTGCCAGCAGCCCCCTAGCGGGTTGGCCAGATACGCAGTATTTT.

There are a few counts of this clonotype. This chain connects TRBV7-6 to TRBJ2-1, with 8 bases fitting TRBD2. V gave up 8 bases and J gave up 5 bases; unmatched junction bases: 11. Germline V lookup: CDR1 SGHVS, CDR2 FNYEAQ. CDR3 length: 15 amino acids. The DNA of the CDR3 is TGTGCCAGCGGAACGACCGGGACTAGGCACAATGAGCAGTTCTTC. It codes for CASGTTGTRHNEQFF.

This clonotype was recorded a few times. The chain links TRBV12-3 or TRBV12-4 to TRBJ1-5; D call uncertain. V was pared by 0 bases and J by 1 base, with 4 bases between. This CDR3 region has 14 residues. The CDR3 spells CASSLASSNQPQHF. The CDR3 DNA is TGTGCCAGCAGTTTAGCCTCGAGCAATCAGCCCCAGCATTTT.

The rearrangement links TRBV11-2 to TRBJ2-5, with D unclear. CDR3 length: 12 residues. V lost 4 bases to trimming and J lost 3 bases, with 6 bases between them. In germline, CDR1 is SGHAT, CDR2 FQNNGV. CDR3 sequence: CASSSLKETQYF. CDR3 DNA sequence: TGTGCCAGCAGCTCCTTGAAAGAGACCCAGTACTTC.

This rearrangement joins TRBV5-1 to TRBJ2-7; the D gene could be TRBD1 or TRBD2 (5 bases each). Germline CDR1 reads SGHRS; CDR2 reads YFSETQ. With 0 bases removed from V and 2 bases from J, the gap between germline ends came to 12 bases. This CDR3 comprises 15 residues. CDR3 loop: CASSLGFPGPYEQYF. The CDR3 nucleotides are TGCGCCAGCAGCTTGGGCTTTCCGGGACCCTACGAGCAGTACTTC.

The chain links TRBV6-5 to TRBJ1-1; perhaps TRBD1 as D (6 bases). Germline V CDR1 and CDR2: MNHEY, SVGAGI. V lost 0 bases to trimming and J lost 3 bases, with 14 bases between them. CDR3 size: 16 residues. CDR3 nucleotide sequence: TGTGCCAGCAGTTACTCGAATCGGGCAGGGGACACTGAAGCTTTCTTT. Its translation: CASSYSNRAGDTEAFF.

The chain has TRBV3-1 and TRBJ2-7, with D tentatively TRBD1 or TRBD2 (5 bases each). Germline values: CDR1 LGHDT, CDR2 YNNKEL (reference sequence). The CDR3 runs 13 residues. Trimming removed 1 base at V and 12 bases at J, with 16 bases between. CDR3 bases: TGTGCCAGCAGCCAAGTTGGGACCTCGATCACGTACTTC. Translated, it gives CASSQVGTSITYF.

In this sample, this clonotype turned up a few times. This chain links TRBV4-1 with TRBJ2-2; possible D gene TRBD2, 5 bases. Looked up from germline, CDR1 is MGHRA and CDR2 is YSYEKL. CDR3 length equals 13 residues. With 5 bases removed from V and 7 bases from J, the gap between germline ends came to 11 bases. The CDR3 DNA reads TGCGCCAGCAGCGGACTTTACGACGGGGAGCTGTTTTTT. This gives the protein CASSGLYDGELFF.

This clonotype was counted many times. This chain links TRBV5-1 with TRBJ2-7; 9 nucleotides agree with TRBD1. V lost 1 base, J lost 0 bases, and 8 bases stayed unmatched. Germline loops: CDR1 SGHRS, CDR2 YFSETQ. CDR3 length: 17 amino acids. CDR3 sequence reads: CASSLRGDRAFSYEQYF. The CDR3 DNA reads as TGCGCCAGCAGCTTGAGGGGGGACAGGGCCTTCTCCTACGAGCAGTACTTC.

This chain connects TRBV13 to TRBJ2-7, with 12 bases matching TRBD1. V gave up 6 bases and J gave up 4 bases; unmatched junction bases: 16. The CDR3 has 18 amino acids. Germline V lookup: CDR1 PRHDT, CDR2 FYEKMQ (reference sequence). CDR3 sequence reads: CASSPGTGGPPSNYEQYF. The CDR3 DNA reads TGTGCCAGCAGTCCCGGGACAGGGGGCCCCCCTTCGAATTACGAGCAGTACTTC.

The chain links TRBV12-3 or TRBV12-4 to TRBJ2-5; D call uncertain. The V and J ends lost 6 bases and 1 base respectively, with 9 bases between them. This CDR3 region has 13 residues. The DNA for the CDR3 is TGTGCCAGCAGCGGACGGTTCCAAGAGACCCAGTACTTC. It yields the protein CASSGRFQETQYF.

This clonotype was seen a few times. The chain uses TRBV4-1 and TRBJ2-7, with D hard to call. Trimming cost V 3 bases and J 0 bases, with 12 bases left between them. CDR1 is MGHRA and CDR2 is YSYEKL in the germline V gene. This CDR3 has 15 amino acids. CDR3 amino acids: CASSQSTHGSYEQYF. The DNA for the CDR3 is TGCGCCAGCAGCCAGTCCACACACGGCTCCTACGAGCAGTACTTC.

The chain employs TRBV11-1 and TRBJ2-7, with unresolved D. V was pared by 6 bases and J by 0 bases, with 9 bases between. This CDR3 spans 13 amino acids. From germline, CDR1 is SGHAT and CDR2 FQDESV (reference sequence). In DNA, the CDR3 is TGTGCCAGCAGACCCGACACCTCCTACGAGCAGTACTTC. This codes for CASRPDTSYEQYF. Full variable domain (missing parts from reference TRBV11-1 and TRBJ2-7): EAEVAQSPRYKITEKSQAVAFWCDPISGHATLYWYRQILGQGPELLVQFQDESVVDDSQLPKDRFSAERLKGVDSTLKIQPAELGDSAMYLCASRPDTSYEQYFGPGTRLTVT.

The rearrangement links TRBV27 to TRBJ2-1; TRBD2 aligns across 12 bases. The V gene end was trimmed by 1 base and the J gene end by 10 bases; junction bases not matched to a gene: 5. The length of the CDR3 is 15 residues. Germline CDR1 reads MNHEY; CDR2 reads SMNVEV (reference sequence). This CDR3 is CASSLFSSGGAEQFF. CDR3 in DNA: TGTGCCAGCAGTTTATTTTCTAGCGGGGGGGCAGAGCAGTTCTTC.

The sample holds many counts of this clonotype. V gene TRBV20-1 combines with J gene TRBJ2-7, with no clear D. The CDR3 is 13 residues long. Germline V gives CDR1 DFQATT, CDR2 SNEGSKA (reference sequence). Trimming cost V 5 bases and J 1 base, with 12 bases left between them. CDR3 sequence (DNA): TGCAGTGCTCCCGACCCGATTTCCTACGAGCAGTACTTC. Its protein product is CSAPDPISYEQYF.

This clonotype appeared many times. The chain carries TRBV6-4 and TRBJ2-2; no definite D call. Germline assignment: CDR1 MRHNA and CDR2 SNTAGT. The CDR3 has 13 amino acids. V gave up 5 bases and J gave up 1 base, with 5 bases separating them. CDR3 DNA: TGTGCCAGCAGTCGACAGAACACCGGGGAGCTGTTTTTT. This codes for CASSRQNTGELFF.

This clonotype was counted only a few times. The chain has TRBV12-3 or TRBV12-4 and TRBJ2-1; D uncertain. The CDR3 sequence is 14 residues long. Trimming pared 3 bases from V and 0 bases from J, leaving 6 bases between. Here the CDR3 DNA reads TGTGCCAGCAGTTTCCCCAGCTCCTACAATGAGCAGTTCTTC. This codes for CASSFPSSYNEQFF.

This chain uses TRBV12-3 or TRBV12-4 with TRBJ2-2; 11 bases are shared with TRBD1. The CDR3 spans 16 residues. V lost 6 bases to trimming and J lost 7 bases; unmatched junction nucleotides: 10. CDR3 protein: CASSSLDRGLGGELFF. The CDR3 nucleotides are TGTGCCAGCAGCTCGTTGGACAGGGGGCTAGGCGGGGAGCTGTTTTTT.

The chain joins TRBV7-9 to TRBJ2-1; D gene unclear. This CDR3 spans 11 amino acids. The germline CDR1 and CDR2 sequences are SEHNR and FQNEAQ (reference sequence). Trimming pared 7 bases from V and 0 bases from J, leaving 1 base between. The DNA for the CDR3 is TGTGCCAGCATCTCCTACAATGAGCAGTTCTTC. Amino acid sequence: CASISYNEQFF.

Only a few counts were recorded for this clonotype. This sequence joins TRBV29-1 and TRBJ2-3; D remains ambiguous. In germline, CDR1 is SQVTM, CDR2 ANQGSEA. V was pared by 3 bases and J by 0 bases, with 16 bases between. This CDR3 has 16 residues. The CDR3 loop reads CSVEVSARISTDTQYF. The CDR3 coding sequence is TGCAGCGTTGAGGTCAGCGCCCGAATAAGCACAGATACGCAGTATTTT.

V and J are TRBV12-3 or TRBV12-4 and TRBJ2-7; D uncertain. V gave up 3 bases and J gave up 3 bases, with 15 bases separating them. The CDR3 sequence is 15 residues long. The CDR3 DNA reads TGTGCCAGCAGTTTTGGAGCCTCTCCCGACTACGAGCAGTACTTC. This encodes CASSFGASPDYEQYF.